Below, 27 T cell receptor beta chains from the same sample are listed, as sequenced in a study of blood T cell repertoires in COVID-19. The repertoire was sequenced with immunoSEQ multiplex PCR; TCRdb's copy has only in-frame clones and lacks some. The sample contains about 280,000 clones, less than 85% of which appear only once. Sequencing was done on a sample of PBMCs or T cells enriched from blood (not recorded which). These receptors originate from a woman aged 45-65 years who had recovered from COVID-19.

The chain is built from TRBV29-1 and TRBJ2-3, with TRBD2 identical over 12 bases. This CDR3 has 12 residues. The V gene end was trimmed by 7 bases and the J gene end by 8 bases; junction bases not matched to a gene: 4. CDR1 is SQVTM and CDR2 is ANQGSEA in the germline V gene. The CDR3 coding sequence is TGCAGCGCCTCTAGCGGGAGGGTTACGCAGTATTTT. Protein sequence: CSASSGRVTQYF.

This clone has a handful of counts. This chain uses TRBV19 with TRBJ1-5; D unclear. V lost 5 bases to trimming and J lost 0 bases, with 20 bases between them. Germline values: CDR1 LNHDA, CDR2 SQIVND (reference sequence). The CDR3 loop spans 18 amino acids. CDR3 bases: TGTGCCAGTAGTTGGAGGCATCCCATCACGGGTAGCAATCAGCCCCAGCATTTT. Protein product: CASSWRHPITGSNQPQHF.

The chain combines TRBV15 with TRBJ2-3, with D perhaps TRBD2 (6 bases). The germline V gene encodes CDR1 LNHNV and CDR2 YYDKDF (reference sequence). Deletions cut 5 bases from V and 1 base from J, with 10 bases between. This CDR3 is 14 amino acids long. CDR3 protein: CATSWGGGTDTQYF. The CDR3 bases are TGTGCCACCAGCTGGGGCGGGGGCACAGATACGCAGTATTTT.

The V call is TRBV7-8, the J call TRBJ1-1; TRBD1 matches at 10 bases. Trimming removed 2 bases from V and 4 bases from J; junction bases left unmatched: 7. This CDR3 has 16 residues. CDR1 and CDR2 (germline): SGHVS, FQNEAQ. The CDR3 coding sequence is TGTGCCAGCAGCTTAATGCGACAGGGGGCAGGCACTGAAGCTTTCTTT. This encodes CASSLMRQGAGTEAFF.

Only a few counts were recorded for this clone. The chain combines TRBV19 with TRBJ1-5; 12 bases line up with TRBD1. From germline, CDR1 is LNHDA and CDR2 SQIVND (reference sequence). This CDR3 region has 17 residues. V shed 9 bases and J 2 bases; nucleotides not matched to a gene: 11. CDR3 loop: CASRGTGGLIGNQPQHF. In DNA, the CDR3 is TGTGCCAGCCGGGGGACAGGGGGCCTCATCGGCAATCAGCCCCAGCATTTT.

The V call is TRBV5-1, the J call TRBJ1-2; no definite D call. There are 14 residues in the CDR3. Per the germline V gene, CDR1 is SGHRS and CDR2 is YFSETQ. Trimming shortened V by 4 bases and J by 4 bases, and 14 bases separated the two germline ends. The CDR3 loop reads CASSREGPGYGYTF. In nucleotides, the CDR3 is TGCGCCAGCAGCCGGGAGGGTCCGGGCTATGGCTACACCTTC.

This chain uses TRBV27 with TRBJ2-7; maybe TRBD1 (5 bases). The CDR3 consists of 14 residues. Germline V CDR1 and CDR2: MNHEY, SMNVEV (reference sequence). V shed 4 bases and J shed 2 bases, with 12 bases lying between them. This chain's CDR3 is CASSYFATAYEQYF. The CDR3, as DNA: TGTGCCAGCAGTTATTTTGCGACAGCCTACGAGCAGTACTTC.

CDR3 amino acids: CASSNPSGTGIQGTEAFF. CDR3 bases: TGTGCCAGCAGCAACCCAAGTGGCACAGGGATTCAGGGCACTGAAGCTTTCTTT. The gene calls are TRBV5-4 and TRBJ1-1, with D possibly TRBD1 on 6 matching bases. This CDR3 is 18 amino acids long. V lost 4 bases, J lost 4 bases, and 26 bases lay in between. CDR1 is SGHNT, CDR2 YYREEE, per germline (reference sequence). The whole variable domain, remainder taken from reference TRBV5-4 and TRBJ1-1, is ETGVTQSPTHLIKTRGQQVTLRCSSQSGHNTVSWYQQALGQGPQFIFQYYREEENGRGNFPPRFSGLQFPNYSSELNVNALELDDSALYLCASSNPSGTGIQGTEAFFGQGTRLTVV.

The CDR3 sequence: CASSPDREYGYTF. The CDR3 nucleotides read TGTGCCAGCAGTCCCGACAGGGAATATGGCTACACCTTC. The V gene is TRBV6-5, the J gene TRBJ1-2, with 7 nucleotides matching TRBD1. CDR3 size: 13 residues. V lost 5 bases to trimming and J lost 5 bases; unmatched junction nucleotides: 5. Per germline, CDR1 MNHEY and CDR2 SVGAGI.

This clone was observed a single time. The chain carries TRBV25-1 and TRBJ1-6, with unresolved D. The ends were cut back, 1 base at V and 7 bases at J, with 8 bases in the middle. The germline gives CDR1 MGHDK, CDR2 SYGVNS. This CDR3 region has 14 residues. In DNA form, the CDR3 reads TGTGCCAGCAGTGAATTGGAGGAGAATTCACCCCTCCACTTT. It is translated as CASSELEENSPLHF.

This clone showed up just once. The gene calls are TRBV5-4 and TRBJ2-6, with D perhaps TRBD1 (5 bases). CDR1 and CDR2 (germline): SGHNT, YYREEE (reference sequence). The CDR3 runs 17 residues. Trimming pared 0 bases from V and 4 bases from J, leaving 14 bases between. DNA of the CDR3: TGTGCCAGCAGCTTGGATTTGATAGGGGCCGGGGCCAACGTCCTGACTTTC. Translated: CASSLDLIGAGANVLTF.

The CDR3 DNA sequence: TGTGCCTGGAGTCCTACCGGGACAGGGACAACAAATCAGCCCCAGCATTTT. Translated: CAWSPTGTGTTNQPQHF. This chain joins TRBV30 and TRBJ1-5; 9 positions match TRBD1. In germline, CDR1 is GTSNPN, CDR2 SVGIG (reference sequence). V trimming: 2 bases; J trimming: 4 bases; junction bases outside the gene matches: 12. CDR3 length equals 17 residues. Full variable domain (remainder filled in from reference TRBV30 and TRBJ1-5): SQTIHQWPATLVQPVGSPLSLECTVEGTSNPNLYWYRQAAGRGLQLLFYSVGIGQISSEVPQNLSASRPQDRQFILSSKKLLLSDSGFYLCAWSPTGTGTTNQPQHFGDGTRLSIL.

This clone was found once. The sample has other DNA sequences that encode this CDR3 too. The V gene is TRBV7-9, the J gene TRBJ2-2; D is undetermined. This CDR3 has 15 amino acids. V lost 1 base, J lost 4 bases, and 10 bases lay in between. The germline gives CDR1 SEHNR, CDR2 FQNEAQ (reference sequence). CDR3 DNA: TGTGCCAGCAGCTTAGGGCAGCTAGGCACCGGGGAGCTGTTTTTT. Translated: CASSLGQLGTGELFF.

This clone showed up just once. The chain recombines TRBV18 with TRBJ1-1, with D perhaps TRBD1 (5 bases). The CDR3 loop spans 14 amino acids. Germline assignment: CDR1 KGHSH and CDR2 LQKENI. The V gene lost 2 bases and the J gene lost 7 bases, with 14 bases spanning the gap. For the CDR3, the DNA is TGTGCCAGCTCACCAAGCGGGGGATCGGTTGAAGCTTTCTTT. It codes for CASSPSGGSVEAFF.

The V and J genes are TRBV5-1 and TRBJ2-1; 10 nucleotides agree with TRBD2. The CDR3 is made up of 16 amino acids. The germline gives CDR1 SGHRS, CDR2 YFSETQ. The trim removed 0 bases at V and 2 bases at J, leaving 2 bases unmatched. In DNA, the CDR3 is TGCGCCAGCAGCTTGGTTACTAGCGGGACCTACAATGAGCAGTTCTTC. Its translation is CASSLVTSGTYNEQFF.

This clone showed up many times. The V call is TRBV7-3, the J call TRBJ2-5, with D possibly matching TRBD2 (6 bases). The CDR3 is 13 residues long. CDR1 is SGHTA, CDR2 FQGTGA, per germline. V lost 0 bases and J lost 5, with 7 bases in between. The CDR3 DNA reads TGTGCCAGCAGCTTAACGGCGGGGGAGACCCAGTACTTC. It specifies CASSLTAGETQYF.

The V gene is TRBV7-2, the J gene TRBJ1-2; TRBD1 matches at 8 bases. This CDR3 region has 15 residues. The J segment lost 6 bases and the V segment lost 1 base, leaving 7 bases of the junction unmatched. CDR1 and CDR2 from the germline V gene are SGHTA and FQGNSA. The CDR3: CASSLGPGGVDGYTF. CDR3 coding DNA: TGTGCCAGCAGCTTAGGACCAGGGGGCGTCGATGGCTACACCTTC.

This sequence joins TRBV27 and TRBJ1-6; no firm D call. The CDR3 consists of 16 residues. Germline V gene lookup returns CDR1 MNHEY and CDR2 SMNVEV (reference sequence). Trimming pared 3 bases from V and 6 bases from J, leaving 15 bases between. CDR3 amino acids: CASSFGLFYVNSPLHF. CDR3 DNA sequence: TGTGCCAGCAGTTTTGGACTTTTTTATGTTAATTCACCCCTCCACTTT.

This chain connects TRBV30 to TRBJ2-7; TRBD1 might be the D (7 bases). Germline-derived CDR1 and CDR2 are GTSNPN and SVGIG (reference sequence). The CDR3 runs 14 residues. V shed 0 bases and J shed 2 bases, with 11 bases lying between them. The CDR3 is CAWSVGRGAYEQYF. The CDR3 coding sequence is TGTGCCTGGAGTGTAGGCAGGGGGGCCTACGAGCAGTACTTC.

This chain links TRBV27 with TRBJ2-7; possibly TRBD2 for D (5 bases). The CDR3 has 14 residues. Between the trimmed V and J ends, which lost 2 bases and 2 bases, there was a span of 10 bases. Germline CDR1 reads MNHEY; CDR2 reads SMNVEV (reference sequence). CDR3: CASSLASRTYEQYF. The CDR3 DNA reads TGTGCCAGCAGTTTAGCTAGCCGCACCTACGAGCAGTACTTC.

The rearrangement joins TRBV5-1 to TRBJ2-5; 7 bases are a match to TRBD1. This CDR3 has 15 amino acids. Germline CDR1 SGHRS, CDR2 YFSETQ. Trimming took 0 bases from V and 5 from J; bases not matched to a gene: 7. CDR3 coding DNA: TGCGCCAGCAGCTTGGACAGGGGCATGGAGGAGACCCAGTACTTC. Translation: CASSLDRGMEETQYF.

The rearrangement joins TRBV7-3 to TRBJ2-1, with 11 bases lining up with TRBD2. The J segment lost 7 bases and the V segment lost 2 bases, leaving 4 bases of the junction unmatched. Germline V gives CDR1 SGHTA, CDR2 FQGTGA. The CDR3 totals 15 residues. CDR3 in amino acids: CASSLSSGGFNEQFF. The CDR3 DNA reads TGTGCCAGCAGCTTATCTAGCGGGGGGTTTAATGAGCAGTTCTTC. Using reference TRBV7-3 and TRBJ2-1 for the parts outside the CDR3, the full variable domain is GAGVSQTPSNKVTEKGKYVELRCDPISGHTALYWYRQSLGQGPEFLIYFQGTGAADDSGLPNDRFFAVRPEGSVSTLKIQRTERGDSAVYLCASSLSSGGFNEQFFGPGTRLTVL.

This chain links TRBV11-2 with TRBJ1-1; TRBD1 matches 7 bases. Losses at the gene ends were 5 bases for V and 2 bases for J; bases not matched to a gene: 2. This CDR3 region has 13 residues. Germline values: CDR1 SGHAT, CDR2 FQNNGV. The CDR3, as DNA: TGTGCCAGCAGCCGGGACAGTAACACTGAAGCTTTCTTT. The encoded protein is CASSRDSNTEAFF.

The gene calls are TRBV10-2 and TRBJ2-2, with D tentatively TRBD1 (6 bases). From germline, CDR1 is WSHSY and CDR2 SAAADI. The CDR3 runs to 13 residues. V lost 6 bases to trimming and J lost 8 bases, with 13 bases between them. CDR3 DNA sequence: TGCGCCAGCAGCCAGGACAGAACGGGGGAGCTGTTTTTT. Translation: CASSQDRTGELFF.

On this clone: This sample also contains other DNA sequences that code for the same CDR3. V and J are TRBV5-1 and TRBJ1-1, with D uncertain. The germline V and J ends were trimmed by 0 bases and 1 base, with 4 bases remaining between them. This CDR3 has 13 amino acids. Germline V gene data show CDR1 as SGHRS and CDR2 as YFSETQ. CDR3 residues: CASSLDRNTEAFF. Written as DNA, the CDR3 is TGCGCCAGCAGCTTGGATAGGAACACTGAAGCTTTCTTT. The full variable domain, rest sourced from reference TRBV5-1 and TRBJ1-1, is KAGVTQTPRYLIKTRGQQVTLSCSPISGHRSVSWYQQTPGQGLQFLFEYFSETQRNKGNFPGRFSGRQFSNSRSEMNVSTLELGDSALYLCASSLDRNTEAFFGQGTRLTVV.

This clone has more than one count but fewer than ten. The genes are TRBV15 and TRBJ2-1, with 7 bases fitting TRBD2. V shed 5 bases and J 1 base; nucleotides not matched to a gene: 2. This CDR3 is 14 amino acids long. Germline V gene data show CDR1 as LNHNV and CDR2 as YYDKDF (reference sequence). This CDR3 reads CATSGGSSYNEQFF. The CDR3 bases are TGTGCCACCAGCGGCGGGAGTTCCTACAATGAGCAGTTCTTC.

This clone was counted once. V usage is TRBV11-3 and J usage is TRBJ2-2; D is unclear. CDR1 is SGHNT and CDR2 is YENEEA in the germline V gene. The length of the CDR3 is 14 residues. V dropped 2 bases and J dropped 1 base, with 5 bases sitting between them. CDR3 protein: CASSLRRNTGELFF. Here the CDR3 DNA reads TGTGCCAGCAGCTTACGGAGGAACACCGGGGAGCTGTTTTTT.